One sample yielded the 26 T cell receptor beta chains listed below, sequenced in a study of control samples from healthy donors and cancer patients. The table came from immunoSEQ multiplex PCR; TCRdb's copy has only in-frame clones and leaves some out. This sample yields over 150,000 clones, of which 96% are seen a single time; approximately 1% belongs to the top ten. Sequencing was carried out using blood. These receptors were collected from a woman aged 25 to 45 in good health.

This CDR3 is CASSPGGQFEAFF. The CDR3 DNA sequence: TGTGCCAGCAGCCCCGGGGGACAGTTTGAAGCTTTCTTT. The J gene is TRBJ1-1, the V gene TRBV5-6; 7 positions agree with TRBD1. With 4 bases clipped from V and 7 bases from J, the junction kept 7 bases outside the gene matches. The CDR3 sequence is 13 residues long. CDR1 is SGHDT, CDR2 YYEEEE, per germline.

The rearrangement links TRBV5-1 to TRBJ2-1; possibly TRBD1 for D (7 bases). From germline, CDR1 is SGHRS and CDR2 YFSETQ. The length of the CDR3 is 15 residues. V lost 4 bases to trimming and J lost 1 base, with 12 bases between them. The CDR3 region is CASSGGGLSYNEQFF. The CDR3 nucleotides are TGCGCCAGCAGCGGAGGGGGCCTATCCTACAATGAGCAGTTCTTC. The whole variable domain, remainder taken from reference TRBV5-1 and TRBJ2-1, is KAGVTQTPRYLIKTRGQQVTLSCSPISGHRSVSWYQQTPGQGLQFLFEYFSETQRNKGNFPGRFSGRQFSNSRSEMNVSTLELGDSALYLCASSGGGLSYNEQFFGPGTRLTVL.

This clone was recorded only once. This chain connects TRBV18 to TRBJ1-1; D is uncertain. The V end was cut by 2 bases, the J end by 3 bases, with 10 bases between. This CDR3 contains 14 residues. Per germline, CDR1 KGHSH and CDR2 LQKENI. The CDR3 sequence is CASSPGLGDTEAFF. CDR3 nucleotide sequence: TGTGCCAGCTCACCAGGTCTTGGGGACACTGAAGCTTTCTTT.

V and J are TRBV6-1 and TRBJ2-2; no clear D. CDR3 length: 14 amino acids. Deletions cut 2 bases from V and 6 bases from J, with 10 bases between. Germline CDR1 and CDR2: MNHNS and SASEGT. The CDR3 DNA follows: TGTGCCAGCAGTGAACTCTCTTCGGCCGGGGAGCTGTTTTTT. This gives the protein CASSELSSAGELFF.

The CDR3 spells CASSLIEEQYF. The CDR3 nucleotides read TGTGCCAGCAGCTTAATAGAGGAGCAGTACTTC. The chain uses TRBV11-2 and TRBJ2-7; D is undetermined. Trimming removed 2 bases from V and 7 bases from J, with 6 bases in between. Germline V gene data show CDR1 as SGHAT and CDR2 as FQNNGV. This CDR3 contains 11 residues.

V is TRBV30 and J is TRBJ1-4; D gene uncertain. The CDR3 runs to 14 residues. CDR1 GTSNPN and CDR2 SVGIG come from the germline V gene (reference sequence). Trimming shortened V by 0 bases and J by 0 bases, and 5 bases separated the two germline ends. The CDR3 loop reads CAWSVGATNEKLFF. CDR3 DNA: TGTGCCTGGAGTGTTGGAGCAACTAATGAAAAACTGTTTTTT.

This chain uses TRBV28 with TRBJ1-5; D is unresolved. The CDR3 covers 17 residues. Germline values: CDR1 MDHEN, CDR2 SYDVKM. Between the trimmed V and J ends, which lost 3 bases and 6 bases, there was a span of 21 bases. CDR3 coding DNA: TGTGCCAGCAGTTTCCCCAGGAGTCCACAATTTGGTCAGCCCCAGCATTTT. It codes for CASSFPRSPQFGQPQHF.

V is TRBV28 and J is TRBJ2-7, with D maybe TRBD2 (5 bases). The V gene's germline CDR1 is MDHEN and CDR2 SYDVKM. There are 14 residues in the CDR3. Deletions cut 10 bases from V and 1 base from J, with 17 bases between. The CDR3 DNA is TGTGCCACGGCGCCGGGGAGAGGTTCCTACGAGCAGTACTTC. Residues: CATAPGRGSYEQYF. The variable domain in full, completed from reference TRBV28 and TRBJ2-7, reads DVKVTQSSRYLVKRTGEKVFLECVQDMDHENMFWYRQDPGLGLRLIYFSYDVKMKEKGDIPEGYSVSREKKERFSLILESASTNQTSMYLCATAPGRGSYEQYFGPGTRLTVT.

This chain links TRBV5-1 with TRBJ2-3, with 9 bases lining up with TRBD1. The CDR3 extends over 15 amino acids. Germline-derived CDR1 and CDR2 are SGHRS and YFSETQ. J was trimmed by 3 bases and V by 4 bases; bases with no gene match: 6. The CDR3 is CASSQPQGATDTQYF. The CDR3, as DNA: TGCGCCAGCAGCCAACCACAGGGGGCTACAGATACGCAGTATTTT.

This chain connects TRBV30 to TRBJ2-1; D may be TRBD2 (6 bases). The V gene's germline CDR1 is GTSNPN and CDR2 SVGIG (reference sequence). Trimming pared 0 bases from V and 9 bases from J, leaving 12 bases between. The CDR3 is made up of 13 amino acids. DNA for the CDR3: TGTGCCTGGAGTGTACTTCTGGGGGGTGAGCAGTTCTTC. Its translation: CAWSVLLGGEQFF.

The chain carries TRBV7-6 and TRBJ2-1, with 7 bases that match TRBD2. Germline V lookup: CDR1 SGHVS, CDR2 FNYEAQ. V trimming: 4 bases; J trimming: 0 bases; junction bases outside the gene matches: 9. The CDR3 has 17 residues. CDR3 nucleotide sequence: TGTGCCAGCAGCTCCTATAGCGGGTGGAGCTCCTACAATGAGCAGTTCTTC. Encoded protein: CASSSYSGWSSYNEQFF. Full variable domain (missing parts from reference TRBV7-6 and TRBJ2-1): GAGVSQSPRYKVTKRGQDVALRCDPISGHVSLYWYRQALGQGPEFLTYFNYEAQQDKSGLPNDRFSAERPEGSISTLTIQRTEQRDSAMYRCASSSYSGWSSYNEQFFGPGTRLTVL.

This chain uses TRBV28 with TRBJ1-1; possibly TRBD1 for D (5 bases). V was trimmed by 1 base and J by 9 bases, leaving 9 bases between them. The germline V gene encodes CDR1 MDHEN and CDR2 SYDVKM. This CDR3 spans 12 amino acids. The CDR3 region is CASSLYRSQAFF. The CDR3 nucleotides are TGTGCCAGCAGTTTATACAGGAGTCAAGCTTTCTTT.

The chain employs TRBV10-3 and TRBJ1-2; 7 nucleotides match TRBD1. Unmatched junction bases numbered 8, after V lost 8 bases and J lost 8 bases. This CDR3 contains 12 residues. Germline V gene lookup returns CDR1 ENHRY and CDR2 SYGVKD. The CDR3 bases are TGTGCCATCGGGAACAGGGGCAACGGCTACACCTTC. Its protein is CAIGNRGNGYTF.

CDR3 protein: CAGKTLAGGTDTQYF. The CDR3 DNA reads TGTGCCGGGAAAACTCTAGCGGGGGGCACAGATACGCAGTATTTT. V is TRBV30 and J is TRBJ2-3; 10 bases map to TRBD2. The CDR3 spans 15 residues. The V segment lost 8 bases and the J segment 1 base; nucleotides outside the gene matches: 9. The germline gives CDR1 GTSNPN, CDR2 SVGIG (reference sequence).

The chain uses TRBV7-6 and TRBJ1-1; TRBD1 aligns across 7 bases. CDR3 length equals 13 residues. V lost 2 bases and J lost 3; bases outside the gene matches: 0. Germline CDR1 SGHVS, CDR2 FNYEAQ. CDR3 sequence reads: CASSLQGDTEAFF. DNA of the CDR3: TGTGCCAGCAGCTTACAGGGGGACACTGAAGCTTTCTTT. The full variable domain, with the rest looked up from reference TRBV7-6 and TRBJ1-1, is GAGVSQSPRYKVTKRGQDVALRCDPISGHVSLYWYRQALGQGPEFLTYFNYEAQQDKSGLPNDRFSAERPEGSISTLTIQRTEQRDSAMYRCASSLQGDTEAFFGQGTRLTVV.

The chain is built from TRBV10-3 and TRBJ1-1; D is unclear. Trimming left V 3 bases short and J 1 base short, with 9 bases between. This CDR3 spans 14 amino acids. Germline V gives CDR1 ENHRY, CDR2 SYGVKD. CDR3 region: CAISDGQKNTEAFF. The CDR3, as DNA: TGTGCCATCAGTGACGGGCAGAAGAACACTGAAGCTTTCTTT.

The DNA for the CDR3 is TGTGCCACCAAGGGGAGTGGAGATACGCAGTATTTT. Amino acids: CATKGSGDTQYF. V is TRBV24-1 and J is TRBJ2-3, with D perhaps matching TRBD1 or TRBD2 (5 bases each). Trimming shortened V by 8 bases and J by 5 bases, and 10 bases separated the two germline ends. The CDR3 loop spans 12 amino acids. In germline, CDR1 is KGHDR, CDR2 SFDVKD.

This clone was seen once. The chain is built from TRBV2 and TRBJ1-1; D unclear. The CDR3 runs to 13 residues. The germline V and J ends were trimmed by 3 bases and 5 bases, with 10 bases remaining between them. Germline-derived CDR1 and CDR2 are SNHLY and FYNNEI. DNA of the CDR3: TGTGCCAGCAGTGACATGGGGTCGACTGAAGCTTTCTTT. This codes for CASSDMGSTEAFF.

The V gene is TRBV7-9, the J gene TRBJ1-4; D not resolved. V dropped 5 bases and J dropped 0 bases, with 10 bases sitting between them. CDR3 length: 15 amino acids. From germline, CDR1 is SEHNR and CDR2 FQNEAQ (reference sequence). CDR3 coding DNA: TGTGCCAGCAGCCCCGGGGAGGCAACTAATGAAAAACTGTTTTTT. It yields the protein CASSPGEATNEKLFF.

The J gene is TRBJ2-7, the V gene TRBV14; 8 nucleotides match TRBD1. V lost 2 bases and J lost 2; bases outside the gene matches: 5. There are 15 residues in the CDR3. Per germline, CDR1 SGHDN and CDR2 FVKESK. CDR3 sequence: CASSQFQGATYEQYF. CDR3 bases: TGTGCCAGCAGCCAATTCCAGGGGGCCACCTACGAGCAGTACTTC.

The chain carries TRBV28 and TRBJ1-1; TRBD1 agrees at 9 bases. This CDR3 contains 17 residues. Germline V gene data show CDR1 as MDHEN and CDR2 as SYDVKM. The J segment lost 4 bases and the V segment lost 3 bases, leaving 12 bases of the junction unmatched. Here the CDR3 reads CASSFTGTGKKVTEAFF. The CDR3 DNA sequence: TGTGCCAGCAGTTTCACCGGGACAGGGAAAAAAGTCACTGAAGCTTTCTTT.

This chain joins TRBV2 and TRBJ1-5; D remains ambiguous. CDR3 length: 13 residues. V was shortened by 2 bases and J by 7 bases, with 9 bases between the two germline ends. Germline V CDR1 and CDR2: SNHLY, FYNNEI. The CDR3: CASSEIPIQPQHF. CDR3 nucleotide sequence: TGTGCCAGCAGTGAAATCCCCATCCAGCCCCAGCATTTT.

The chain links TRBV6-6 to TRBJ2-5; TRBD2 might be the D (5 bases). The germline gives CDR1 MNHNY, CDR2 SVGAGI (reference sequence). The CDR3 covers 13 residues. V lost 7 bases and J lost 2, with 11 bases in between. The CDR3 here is CASTARGQETQYF. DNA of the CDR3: TGTGCCAGCACCGCTAGAGGGCAAGAGACCCAGTACTTC.

This CDR3 reads CASQRSIGTMNTEAFF. The CDR3 DNA follows: TGTGCCAGCCAAAGGTCCATAGGGACGATGAACACTGAAGCTTTCTTT. V gene TRBV27 combines with J gene TRBJ1-1; possibly TRBD1 for D (5 bases). Trimming pared 8 bases from V and 0 bases from J, leaving 19 bases between. The germline V gene has CDR1 MNHEY and CDR2 SMNVEV (reference sequence). This CDR3 has 16 amino acids.

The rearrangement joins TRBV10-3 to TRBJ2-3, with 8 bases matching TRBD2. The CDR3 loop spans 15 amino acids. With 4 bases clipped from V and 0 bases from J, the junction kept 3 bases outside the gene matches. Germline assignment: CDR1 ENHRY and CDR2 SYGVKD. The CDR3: CAISAVAGSTDTQYF. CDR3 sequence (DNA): TGTGCCATCAGTGCGGTAGCGGGAAGCACAGATACGCAGTATTTT.

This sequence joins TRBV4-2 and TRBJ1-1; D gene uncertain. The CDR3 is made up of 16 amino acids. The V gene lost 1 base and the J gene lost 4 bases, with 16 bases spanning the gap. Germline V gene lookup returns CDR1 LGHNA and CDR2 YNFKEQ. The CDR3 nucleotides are TGTGCCAGCAGCCAAGTGGGCCCCGGCCCCGGCACTGAAGCTTTCTTT. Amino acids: CASSQVGPGPGTEAFF.